What follows is one T cell receptor (beta chain) and its context. What it recognizes is unknown. The data stem from a study of cytomegalovirus exposure and HLA in healthy donors. Overall study findings and caveats: Accurate predictions that matched the HLA-A and HLA-B alleles of most subjects were reportedly made from TCR beta sequences.

The PCR used 60 Vbeta and 13 Jbeta primers. Assay used: immunoSEQ multiplex PCR; TCRdb lists only in-frame clones, some missing. The sample's table shows about 150,000 clones. The V and J ends lost 3 bases and 4 bases respectively, with 11 bases between them. Germline-derived CDR1 and CDR2 are SGHVS and FNYEAQ. The CDR3 covers 14 residues. This chain joins TRBV7-6 and TRBJ2-3; the D gene is possibly TRBD2 (5 bases). Sample: PBMCs. The clonotype originates from a man younger than 40 in good health and CMV-seronegative. The CDR3 sequence is CASSLDSHADTQYF. CDR3 bases: TGTGCCAGCAGCTTGGACTCTCACGCAGATACGCAGTATTTT.